These 19 T cell receptor beta chains originate from one sample sequenced in a study of control samples from healthy donors and cancer patients. TCRdb's copy holds only in-frame clones and misses some; the assay was immunoSEQ multiplex PCR. The table records roughly 83,000 clones, 82% of them present only once. Source material: blood. Every receptor here comes from a woman in her sixties in good health.

The chain links TRBV15 to TRBJ1-2; D is ambiguous. From germline, CDR1 is LNHNV and CDR2 YYDKDF (reference sequence). V lost 3 bases and J 1 base, leaving 15 bases between the germline ends. The CDR3 runs 16 residues. This chain's CDR3 is CATSSVGVGGNYGYTF. DNA of the CDR3: TGTGCCACCAGCAGTGTTGGCGTAGGCGGTAACTATGGCTACACCTTC. Full variable domain (rest looked up from reference TRBV15 and TRBJ1-2): DAMVIQNPRYQVTQFGKPVTLSCSQTLNHNVMYWYQQKSSQAPKLLFHYYDKDFNNEADTPDNFQSRRPNTSFCFLDIRSPGLGDTAMYLCATSSVGVGGNYGYTFGSGTRLTVV.

The chain joins TRBV14 to TRBJ1-6; D not resolved. V lost 5 bases and J lost 4, with 12 bases in between. The CDR3 is made up of 15 amino acids. CDR1 and CDR2 (germline): SGHDN, FVKESK. The DNA of the CDR3 is TGTGCCAGCAGCTCACGACACGAGTATAATTCACCCCTCCACTTT. Protein: CASSSRHEYNSPLHF.

The CDR3 reads CASSIMAGVTEAFF. In DNA form, the CDR3 reads TGTGCCAGTAGTATCATGGCAGGGGTGACTGAAGCTTTCTTT. The chain is built from TRBV19 and TRBJ1-1, with D possibly TRBD1 on 6 matching bases. V was trimmed by 3 bases and J by 5 bases, leaving 13 bases between them. Germline-derived CDR1 and CDR2 are LNHDA and SQIVND (reference sequence). The CDR3 contains 14 residues. Supplemented by reference TRBV19 and TRBJ1-1, the full variable domain reads DGGITQSPKYLFRKEGQNVTLSCEQNLNHDAMYWYRQDPGQGLRLIYYSQIVNDFQKGDIAEGYSVSREKKESFPLTVTSAQKNPTAFYLCASSIMAGVTEAFFGQGTRLTVV.

This clone has a single count. The rearrangement uses TRBV20-1 and TRBJ2-1; D is perhaps TRBD1 (6 bases). The CDR3 covers 14 residues. V was clipped by 3 bases and J by 6 bases, with 15 bases between them. Germline V lookup: CDR1 DFQATT, CDR2 SNEGSKA (reference sequence). In nucleotides, the CDR3 is TGCAGTGCTAGTTCCCGGGACACCTTCAATGAGCAGTTCTTC. Translation gives CSASSRDTFNEQFF.

The chain carries TRBV29-1 and TRBJ2-3; maybe TRBD1 (6 bases). The V end was cut by 2 bases, the J end by 2 bases, with 14 bases between. This CDR3 has 15 residues. The germline V gene has CDR1 SQVTM and CDR2 ANQGSEA. CDR3 protein: CSVESPQGLTDTQYF. The CDR3 DNA sequence: TGCAGCGTTGAAAGTCCACAGGGCCTCACAGATACGCAGTATTTT.

This clone has just a few counts. J is TRBJ1-2 and V is TRBV6-2 or TRBV6-3; D gene uncertain. Germline lookup yields CDR1 MNHEY and CDR2 SVGEGT. With 2 bases removed from V and 7 bases from J, the gap between germline ends came to 11 bases. The CDR3 is made up of 13 amino acids. The CDR3 DNA reads as TGTGCCAGCAGTTACATGGGAAGCAGTGGCTACACCTTC. Amino acids: CASSYMGSSGYTF.

The chain links TRBV6-6 to TRBJ2-5; D unresolved. The CDR3 has 13 residues. The V and J ends lost 6 bases and 7 bases respectively, with 15 bases between them. Germline V gene lookup returns CDR1 MNHNY and CDR2 SVGAGI (reference sequence). Here the CDR3 reads CASRTGPPATQYF. DNA for the CDR3: TGTGCCAGCAGGACCGGGCCCCCTGCGACCCAGTACTTC.

V and J are TRBV20-1 and TRBJ1-1; weak D call: TRBD1 (5 bases). The germline V gene has CDR1 DFQATT and CDR2 SNEGSKA (reference sequence). The CDR3 length is 14 residues. V shed 3 bases and J shed 0 bases, with 11 bases lying between them. The CDR3 bases are TGCAGTGCTAGTTCAGGGTTTATGAACACTGAAGCTTTCTTT. It encodes CSASSGFMNTEAFF.

The rearrangement uses TRBV5-5 and TRBJ2-7; 12 nucleotides align to TRBD2. CDR1 is SGHKS, CDR2 YYEKEE, per germline (reference sequence). The CDR3 covers 18 residues. V trimming: 1 base; J trimming: 3 bases; junction bases outside the gene matches: 11. CDR3 loop: CASSLLTSGSRLVYEQYF. In DNA, the CDR3 is TGTGCCAGCAGCTTGTTGACTAGCGGGAGCAGACTTGTCTACGAGCAGTACTTC.

The rearrangement uses TRBV9 and TRBJ2-3; no reliable D call. This CDR3 contains 14 residues. The germline V and J ends were trimmed by 1 base and 6 bases, with 12 bases remaining between them. Germline lookup yields CDR1 SGDLS and CDR2 YYNGEE. CDR3 sequence: CASSVSLGADTQYF. CDR3 bases: TGTGCCAGCAGCGTATCACTCGGCGCGGATACGCAGTATTTT.

V gene TRBV7-2 combines with J gene TRBJ1-2, with D possibly being TRBD1 (5 bases). The germline CDR1 and CDR2 sequences are SGHTA and FQGNSA. V lost 1 base to trimming and J lost 14 bases, with 11 bases between them. The length of the CDR3 is 11 residues. In DNA, the CDR3 is TGTGCCAGCAGCTTAGTACAGGTTCATACCTTC. It is translated as CASSLVQVHTF. Supplemented by reference TRBV7-2 and TRBJ1-2, the full variable domain reads GAGVSQSPSNKVTEKGKDVELRCDPISGHTALYWYRQSLGQGLEFLIYFQGNSAPDKSGLPSDRFSAERTGGSVSTLTIQRTQQEDSAVYLCASSLVQVHTFGSGTRLTVV.

The rearrangement links TRBV4-3 to TRBJ2-7; D could derive from TRBD1 or TRBD2 (5 bases each). Per germline, CDR1 LGHNA and CDR2 YSLEER. This CDR3 is built from 14 residues. V was trimmed by 6 bases and J by 4 bases, leaving 16 bases between them. For the CDR3, the DNA is TGCGCCAGCAGTACCGGGACCGGGAAATACGAGCAGTACTTC. Amino acid sequence: CASSTGTGKYEQYF.

The gene calls are TRBV18 and TRBJ2-3; 8 bases are shared with TRBD1. CDR3 length: 17 residues. Trimming took 3 bases from V and 0 from J; bases not matched to a gene: 8. The germline gives CDR1 KGHSH, CDR2 LQKENI. The CDR3 DNA sequence: TGTGCCAGCTCACCGTATGGGCAGGGGGCTAGCACAGATACGCAGTATTTT. Translating it yields CASSPYGQGASTDTQYF.

In DNA, the CDR3 is TGTGCCAGCAGTTTATTCCAAGAGACCCAGTACTTC. It is translated as CASSLFQETQYF. The rearrangement joins TRBV28 to TRBJ2-5; D gene ambiguous. V was clipped by 1 base and J by 1 base, with 1 base between them. The germline V gene has CDR1 MDHEN and CDR2 SYDVKM. The CDR3 spans 12 residues.

The chain has TRBV9 and TRBJ2-3; no reliable D call. This CDR3 has 12 residues. Deletions cut 0 bases from V and 4 bases from J, with 3 bases between. Germline CDR1 and CDR2: SGDLS and YYNGEE. This CDR3 is CASSVASDTQYF. Here the CDR3 DNA reads TGTGCCAGCAGCGTAGCTTCAGATACGCAGTATTTT.

V usage is TRBV4-2 and J usage is TRBJ1-3; a possible D gene is TRBD1 (5 bases). Trimming pared 3 bases from V and 4 bases from J, leaving 13 bases between. CDR3 length: 15 residues. The germline gives CDR1 LGHNA, CDR2 YNFKEQ. The CDR3 spells CASSHITGGGNTIYF. Written as DNA, the CDR3 is TGTGCCAGCAGCCACATCACGGGGGGGGGAAACACCATATATTTT.

The V gene is TRBV6-7, the J gene TRBJ1-6; D is possibly TRBD1 (5 bases). Being an ORF, TRBV6-7 has a function that is uncertain. The CDR3 loop spans 16 amino acids. V was pared by 5 bases and J by 3 bases, with 14 bases between. Written as DNA, the CDR3 is TGTGCCAGCAGTCCCGACGGGACGGACTATAATTCACCCCTCCACTTT. Protein sequence: CASSPDGTDYNSPLHF.

CDR3 DNA sequence: TGTGCCAGCTCACCTACTCCCCAAGAGACCCAGTACTTC. Protein sequence: CASSPTPQETQYF. V usage is TRBV18 and J usage is TRBJ2-5; no firm D call. The V gene lost 3 bases and the J gene lost 1 base, with 6 bases spanning the gap. CDR1 and CDR2 (germline): KGHSH, LQKENI. CDR3 length: 13 amino acids.

V gene TRBV15 combines with J gene TRBJ1-1; tentatively, D is TRBD1 (6 bases). Germline V lookup: CDR1 LNHNV, CDR2 YYDKDF (reference sequence). The germline V and J ends were trimmed by 3 bases and 4 bases, with 9 bases remaining between them. CDR3 length: 13 residues. The CDR3 protein is CATSSQTGTEAFF. As DNA, the CDR3 is TGTGCCACCAGCAGCCAGACAGGCACTGAAGCTTTCTTT.